What follows is one TCR beta chain and its context. Its antigen remains unidentified. Relative to the germline gene, one junction end is altered; a read error may explain this. The entry originates in a study of tumor and adjacent non-tumor tissue in lung cancer. Study summary: Patients were aged roughly 30 to 76, fewer than twelve men and about five women, stage I to III.

The template was RNA from unsorted bulk tissue. Between August and November 2014, newly diagnosed, chemotherapy-naive lung cancer patients underwent thoracic surgery in China. Study-wide results and limits: Tumor repertoires had a smaller top 100 clone share than normal lung. Significantly higher TCR diversity was found in tumor than normal lung.

CDR3 length: 16 amino acids. The germline CDR1 and CDR2 sequences are ENHRY and SYGVKD. TCRbeta libraries were built with three rounds of nested PCR, modified from ARM-PCR. MiXCR was run by TCRdb on the multiplex PCR reads, yielding one entry per CDR3 protein. This repertoire shows approximately 75,000 distinct CDR3 sequences, under 85% found once; its top ten account for less than 15%. The source is a woman aged 50 to 60 with non-small cell lung cancer. Sequenced: lung tumor tissue. This chain joins TRBV10-3 and TRBJ1-6; D uncertain. In nucleotides, the CDR3 is TGTGTCATCAGTGGGAGCGGGCGGGCGGATAATTCACCACTCCACTTT. It is translated as CVISGSGRADNSPLHF.